The clone carrying this T cell receptor beta chain has only a few counts. The antigen is undetermined. A junction end diverges from the germline sequence, so it may reflect a read error. This entry comes from a study of post-analysis software for immune sequencing data. At the level of the study: There were relapsing-remitting, secondary progressive and progressive-relapsing multiple sclerosis among the disease courses included.

Findings and limits, study-wide: About five TRBV segments appeared more often in patients than in controls, and TRBV5-6, TRBV5-1 and TRBV20-1 were among these. Batch-matched samples strongly co-clustered by F measure. When compared against controls, multiple sclerosis patients showed significantly lower normalized Chao1 diversity.

Unique molecular identifiers were built into the TCR beta cDNA libraries. The yield from roughly 1 to 10 million T cells was approximately 500,000 cDNA molecules in total. A single record per CDR3 protein comes from TCRdb applying MiXCR to the PCR reads. The sample yields approximately 440,000 distinct CDR3 sequences, roughly 46% seen once. CDR1 and CDR2 (germline): ENHRY, SYGVKD. This CDR3 spans 14 amino acids. This sequence originates from a girl aged 5 to 17 with multiple sclerosis. Sequencing was performed on blood. The chain couples TRBV10-3 to TRBJ2-5, with a tentative D call TRBD1 (5 bases). The assigned J gene may be wrong: the sequence end matches TRBJ2-7 better. The CDR3 reads CAVSESNQGDEQYF. CDR3 DNA sequence: TGTGCCGTCAGTGAGTCGAACCAGGGTGACGAGCAGTACTTC.